This TCR beta chain was sequenced during a study of OX40 agonist ivuxolimab in advanced cancers. Using immunoSEQ multiplex PCR, the repertoire was profiled, and TCRdb retains in-frame clones only, with some absent. The sample carries about 40,000 clones, approximately 89% recorded once. Autoimmune disease history or systemic immunosuppression led to patient exclusion. At cycle 4 day 1, cycle 7 day 1, and baseline, blood was sampled. Trimming took 0 bases from V and 6 from J; bases not matched to a gene: 4. The CDR3 contains 16 residues. Germline assignment: CDR1 SGHRS and CDR2 YFSETQ. This chain connects TRBV5-1 to TRBJ2-1; 12 bases map to TRBD2. The starting material was CD4+ or CD8+ T cells sorted from blood, obtained in a trial of the OX40 agonist ivuxolimab. The receptor's source is an adult with an advanced solid tumor such as melanoma, head and neck, liver or kidney cancer. CDR3 sequence (DNA): TGCGCCAGCAGCTTGGGAGGACTAGCGGGGATCAATGAGCAGTTCTTC. It specifies CASSLGGLAGINEQFF.